This entry lists 21 T cell receptor beta chains sequenced from one sample in a study of cytomegalovirus exposure and HLA in healthy donors (dated by TCRdb to between 2016 and 2019). Libraries came from the immunoSEQ multiplex PCR assay. For the multiplex PCR, a mixture combining 60 forward primers for TCR Vbeta segments and 13 reverse primers for TCR Jbeta segments was used. The immuneACCESS repertoire file appears here via TCRdb, limited to in-frame rearrangements. These files lack a portion of the clones; in checked studies, under half of the deficit traces to unresolved V genes, and the cause of the others is not known. The sample table records 150,000 or so clones; roughly 79% of these occur just once. The ten biggest clones cover about 2.6% of the sample. Sequenced: PBMCs. These TCRs come from a man younger than 35 in good health and CMV-seronegative.

The chain combines TRBV6-1 with TRBJ2-2, with 9 bases that match TRBD1. Trimming took 7 bases from V and 7 from J; bases not matched to a gene: 7. The CDR3 has 14 amino acids. Germline V gene lookup returns CDR1 MNHNS and CDR2 SASEGT. CDR3 loop: CASNSQGAYGELFF. The DNA of the CDR3 is TGTGCCAGCAATTCACAGGGGGCCTACGGGGAGCTGTTTTTT.

The rearrangement joins TRBV5-1 to TRBJ1-1; TRBD1 agrees at 9 bases. Germline-derived CDR1 and CDR2 are SGHRS and YFSETQ. V lost 4 bases to trimming and J lost 4 bases; unmatched junction nucleotides: 5. This CDR3 is built from 14 residues. CDR3 nucleotide sequence: TGCGCCAGCAGCGAGGGACAGGGAAGCACTGAAGCTTTCTTT. This translates into CASSEGQGSTEAFF.

This clone has more than one count but fewer than ten. The V gene is TRBV25-1, the J gene TRBJ2-7; 9 bases align to TRBD1. The V segment lost 4 bases and the J segment 1 base; nucleotides outside the gene matches: 2. Germline V gene lookup returns CDR1 MGHDK and CDR2 SYGVNS. There are 14 residues in the CDR3. CDR3 amino acids: CASSAGQGSYEQYF. DNA of the CDR3: TGTGCCAGCAGTGCTGGACAGGGGTCCTACGAGCAGTACTTC.

The rearrangement links TRBV2 to TRBJ1-2, with D maybe TRBD1 (5 bases). This CDR3 spans 15 amino acids. V was trimmed by 2 bases and J by 2 bases, leaving 12 bases between them. Germline CDR1 is SNHLY and CDR2 is FYNNEI. The chain's CDR3 is CASSEQGGSNYGYTF. DNA for the CDR3: TGTGCCAGCAGTGAACAGGGAGGGTCGAACTATGGCTACACCTTC.

The gene calls are TRBV4-3 and TRBJ2-1, with 8 bases identical to TRBD2. This CDR3 contains 17 residues. V trimming: 0 bases; J trimming: 5 bases; junction bases outside the gene matches: 9. The germline gives CDR1 LGHNA, CDR2 YSLEER. DNA of the CDR3: TGCGCCAGCAGCCAAGATCGAGGGCTAGCGGGCGACAATGAGCAGTTCTTC. Translated, it gives CASSQDRGLAGDNEQFF.

The chain recombines TRBV4-2 with TRBJ1-6, with 9 nucleotides matching TRBD1. The CDR3 loop spans 18 amino acids. Unmatched junction bases numbered 14, after V lost 4 bases and J lost 7 bases. Per germline, CDR1 LGHNA and CDR2 YNFKEQ. CDR3 region: CASSPRGPDRGENSPLHF. The CDR3 DNA sequence: TGTGCCAGCAGCCCCAGGGGCCCCGACAGGGGGGAGAATTCACCCCTCCACTTT.

The chain combines TRBV18 with TRBJ1-3; no firm D call. The CDR3 is made up of 16 amino acids. Trimming left V 3 bases short and J 0 bases short, with 12 bases between. Germline loops: CDR1 KGHSH, CDR2 LQKENI. This CDR3 reads CASSPRSPSSGNTIYF. The DNA of the CDR3 is TGTGCCAGCTCACCCCGTTCCCCGAGCTCTGGAAACACCATATATTTT.

The chain combines TRBV5-6 with TRBJ1-1, with D possibly TRBD1 on 5 matching bases. The CDR3 is 13 amino acids. The germline V gene encodes CDR1 SGHDT and CDR2 YYEEEE. The V and J ends lost 4 bases and 4 bases respectively, with 11 bases between them. The CDR3: CASSRTGGTEAFF. The CDR3 nucleotides read TGTGCCAGCAGCCGGACGGGGGGCACTGAAGCTTTCTTT.

Only a few counts were recorded for this clone. V is TRBV29-1 and J is TRBJ1-2; D ambiguous. V was shortened by 4 bases and J by 4 bases, with 25 bases between the two germline ends. Germline CDR1 SQVTM, CDR2 ANQGSEA. The CDR3 runs 17 residues. The CDR3 region has the DNA TGCAGCGTTGGTCCATTCCCGGGGAACCGGGAGGGCTATGGCTACACCTTC. Translation: CSVGPFPGNREGYGYTF.

CDR3 sequence (DNA): TGTGCCAGCAGCTTGAATTACCCTCCGTCGGGACAGGGTCGAGGGGAGACCCAGTACTTC. Its translation is CASSLNYPPSGQGRGETQYF. The genes are TRBV5-8 and TRBJ2-5, with 9 positions matching TRBD1. CDR1 SGHTS and CDR2 YDEGEE come from the germline V gene. CDR3 length: 20 residues. The J segment lost 5 bases and the V segment lost 1 base, leaving 21 bases of the junction unmatched.

The chain couples TRBV11-2 to TRBJ2-5; D is unclear. The J call may be in error: the DNA end matches TRBJ2-7 better. Germline lookup yields CDR1 SGHAT and CDR2 FQNNGV. The CDR3 contains 15 residues. The CDR3 nucleotides read TGTGCCAGCAGCTTAGAAAATTACAGCACCTACGAGCAGTACTTC. It codes for CASSLENYSTYEQYF.

The DNA of the CDR3 is TGCGCCAGTCAACTAGCGGGGGGCGCAGATACGCAGTATTTT. Translation gives CASQLAGGADTQYF. The chain has TRBV10-2 and TRBJ2-3, with TRBD2 identical over 12 bases. Trimming at V came to 9 bases and at J to 4 bases, leaving 5 bases not matched to a gene. CDR1 and CDR2 from the germline V gene are WSHSY and SAAADI. The CDR3 sequence is 14 residues long.

This clone turned up a few times. The chain is built from TRBV10-3 and TRBJ2-5, with TRBD1 identical over 8 bases. Germline loops: CDR1 ENHRY, CDR2 SYGVKD. V lost 6 bases and J lost 5; bases outside the gene matches: 11. The CDR3 has 15 amino acids. CDR3 sequence: CAISSPPGGRETQYF. DNA for the CDR3: TGTGCCATCAGCTCGCCCCCAGGGGGCAGGGAGACCCAGTACTTC.

The chain couples TRBV11-2 to TRBJ2-3; TRBD2 matches 8 bases. J was trimmed by 6 bases and V by 2 bases; bases with no gene match: 13. The CDR3 extends over 17 amino acids. Looked up from germline, CDR1 is SGHAT and CDR2 is FQNNGV. The DNA of the CDR3 is TGTGCCAGCAGCTTATACCCCGGCGGGGGGACGGATGATACGCAGTATTTT. The encoded protein is CASSLYPGGGTDDTQYF.

The chain employs TRBV4-2 and TRBJ2-2; 15 bases are a match to TRBD2. V gave up 1 base and J gave up 4 bases; unmatched junction bases: 13. The germline gives CDR1 LGHNA, CDR2 YNFKEQ. This CDR3 is built from 21 residues. CDR3 sequence (DNA): TGTGCCAGCAGCCAAGGCCAGTCGGGGACTAGCGGGGGGCTGCTCACCGGGGAGCTGTTTTTT. It is translated as CASSQGQSGTSGGLLTGELFF.

In its sample, this clone was seen once. The chain joins TRBV5-1 to TRBJ2-5; TRBD2 aligns across 14 bases. The V segment lost 4 bases and the J segment 2 bases; nucleotides outside the gene matches: 7. This CDR3 has 17 residues. Per the germline V gene, CDR1 is SGHRS and CDR2 is YFSETQ. CDR3 amino acids: CASSTRTSGGPQETQYF. The CDR3 DNA sequence: TGCGCCAGCAGCACCCGGACTAGCGGGGGGCCTCAAGAGACCCAGTACTTC.

This clone was seen just once. The chain employs TRBV6-5 and TRBJ1-6; D not certain. With 6 bases removed from V and 7 bases from J, the gap between germline ends came to 10 bases. CDR1 is MNHEY and CDR2 is SVGAGI in the germline V gene. This CDR3 comprises 13 residues. The CDR3, as DNA: TGTGCCAGCAGCCACAGAGGGAATTCACCCCTCCACTTT. This gives the protein CASSHRGNSPLHF.

The gene calls are TRBV15 and TRBJ2-7; 12 bases fit TRBD2. The CDR3 loop spans 16 amino acids. From germline, CDR1 is LNHNV and CDR2 YYDKDF (reference sequence). With 3 bases clipped from V and 7 bases from J, the junction kept 10 bases outside the gene matches. The CDR3 is CATSSGLAGRHGEQYF. The DNA of the CDR3 is TGTGCCACCAGCAGCGGACTAGCGGGGCGTCACGGGGAGCAGTACTTC.

This clone was seen just once. This sequence joins TRBV6-4 and TRBJ2-3; TRBD1 is a possible D gene (6 bases). The CDR3 is made up of 15 amino acids. Germline V CDR1 and CDR2: MRHNA, SNTAGT. Trimming stripped 1 base from V and 1 base from J, with 9 bases between. The CDR3, as DNA: TGTGCCAGCAGTGACTTTGCAGGGGGCACAGATACGCAGTATTTT. This gives the protein CASSDFAGGTDTQYF.

The chain employs TRBV27 and TRBJ1-2; maybe TRBD1 (5 bases). Trimming took off 3 bases at V and 5 bases at J, with 13 bases between the two ends. CDR3 length: 14 residues. Germline loops: CDR1 MNHEY, CDR2 SMNVEV (reference sequence). The chain's CDR3 is CASSFQGPLYGYTF. CDR3 nucleotide sequence: TGTGCCAGCAGTTTCCAGGGCCCCTTATATGGCTACACCTTC.

The rearrangement joins TRBV19 to TRBJ2-1; unclear D gene. The ends were cut back, 0 bases at V and 1 base at J, with 4 bases in the middle. Germline CDR1 LNHDA, CDR2 SQIVND (reference sequence). The CDR3 is made up of 14 amino acids. The chain's CDR3 is CASSIDLSYNEQFF. In nucleotides, the CDR3 is TGTGCCAGTAGTATAGATCTATCCTACAATGAGCAGTTCTTC.